This T cell receptor beta chain was identified during a study of blood T cell repertoires in COVID-19. About the study: PBMCs, B-cell-depleted T cells, or T cells were the source of the cDNA or gDNA that made up the material.

This CDR3 comprises 15 residues. The ends lost 1 base at V and 4 bases at J; junction bases unmatched: 5. Per germline, CDR1 SGHNT and CDR2 YYREEE (reference sequence). Sequencing used immunoSEQ multiplex PCR; TCRdb keeps in-frame clones, though not all of them. The sample gives around 29,000 clones, roughly 90% of which show up once; approximately 6.2% is in the top ten. The chain has TRBV5-4 and TRBJ1-1, with 9 bases matching TRBD1. Sequencing was carried out using peripheral blood. This receptor was identified in a human donor in a cohort sampled during active COVID-19. The CDR3: CASSLSGTGTTEAFF. CDR3 DNA sequence: TGTGCCAGCAGCTTGTCCGGGACAGGGACCACTGAAGCTTTCTTT.